A single T cell receptor beta chain is shown here with its context. Which antigen it targets is not known. Qualities for individual bases were not recorded, and no much larger clone is one base off. The data are from a study of blood T cells in healthy people across ages (dated by TCRdb to 2013 to 2016). As for the study more broadly: In model experiments, template switching captured about one uniquely barcoded TCR beta cDNA molecule for every two T cells. The study measured age-related changes in TCR beta repertoire diversity using deep sequencing normalized with unique cDNA molecular identifiers. The donors were split into four age groups: young (average around 17 years), middle-aged (more than 35), aged (62) and long-lived (roughly 88). To avoid experimental bias, donors of different ages were randomly spread across the sequencing lanes. For two donors (one aged 18 to 29 and one aged 80 or older), the study analyzed two additional independent replicas of 1 million unique cDNA reads from the same blood draw. Findings and caveats that apply to the study as a whole: There was a strong correlation between observed TCR beta diversity and the percentage of naive T cells measured by flow cytometry. Estimates of total diversity based on one million sequenced T cells were considered lower bounds and underestimates. Because the CMV infection status of the donors was unknown, age-related changes in expanded clonotypes may potentially have been confounded. As age increased, observed TCR beta diversity per million T cells dropped in a roughly linear way, and a significant reduction was already evident by age about 40. Bulk unsorted PBMC profiling prevented conclusive comparison of naive and antigen-experienced compartments. Compared with the aged group, more naive CD4+ T cells, fewer expanded clones and increased TCR diversity were shown by the long-lived group, suggesting age selection.

Including the terminal cysteine and phenylalanine, the CDR3 comprises 12 residues. The sequence is cut down to CDR3 DNA, 36 bases in frame from base 1. Based on the germline V gene (reference sequence), the CDR1 and CDR2 sequences are DFQATT and SNEGSKA. V is cut by 3 bases and J by 11 bases, and the space between the germline ends is 16 bases. Receptors were amplified or captured by 5' RACE. The run used an Illumina HiSeq 2500. A second about 7 to 12 cycle PCR used a sample-barcoded 5' primer and a J-beta primer mix. A unique molecular identifier was introduced onto each TCR beta cDNA molecule by a template-switch 5' adaptor carrying 12 random nucleotides. At least 2.5 million CDR3-containing paired-end reads were obtained from each sample. First-strand cDNA was synthesized from all RNA with the Mint cDNA synthesis kit, primed by a TRBC-specific oligonucleotide. After uracil-DNA glycosylase treatment, a first 18-cycle PCR used universal primers M1SS and BC2_uni_R on all cDNA. The source study handled its data this way. Normalization of each sample was performed by random selection of 1 million high-quality reads, each carrying a distinct molecular identifier. Instead of being binned into consensus sequences, reads with shared molecular identifiers were discarded. MiTCR, set to a Q25 quality threshold and the strictest error-elimination algorithm, was used for CDR3 identification, clonotype clustering and error correction. Lower-bound total TCR beta diversity was estimated with a nonparametric unseen species model using Euler transformation. The public reads were reprocessed in TCRdb via fastp at Q25 and MiXCR, keeping in-frame beta chains. Entries that share a CDR3 protein sequence are merged under the most common genes and DNA. The V and J calls and clone size are TCRdb's, not the authors'. This sample is represented by hundreds of thousands of distinct CDR3 sequences; roughly half of them were singletons. Of the sample, about 14% is held by the ten largest clones.

Donors were approximately 42 systemically healthy Caucasian individuals from Russia aged about 6 to 100 years. Each donor gave ten milliliters of peripheral blood, drawn into EDTA-treated Vacutainer tubes. Ficoll-Paque density-gradient centrifugation was used to isolate PBMCs, with at least 6.5 million obtained per sample. Total RNA was extracted from PBMCs with Trizol reagent, with at least 6 micrograms obtained per sample. For every donor, flow cytometry on a PBMC aliquot measured the percentage of naive CD45RAhigh/CD27high T cells. The sequenced sample was blood. This chain joins TRBV20-1 to TRBJ2-5; the D gene is not confidently resolved. The TCR comes from a woman aged 80 or older in good health. The CDR3 sequence is CSARVQYNGQYF. The nucleotides read TGCAGTGCTAGGGTACAGTACAATGGGCAGTACTTC.